This is a list of T cell receptor beta chains from one sample in a study of T-cell reconstitution after alpha-beta-depleted transplantation in children. Each CDR3 protein gets one entry after TCRdb re-called the PCR reads with MiXCR. The data hold some 500,000 distinct CDR3 sequences, with around a third observed a single time. Sequencing was performed on PBMCs from the stem cell graft donor, taken from the stem cell graft. The source of these receptors is a human donor who donated a stem cell graft to a child with aplastic anemia. CDR3s include the opening cysteine and the closing phenylalanine or tryptophan. Fields, in order: CDR3 protein, CDR3 DNA, D gene, clone size, J gene, V gene. D genes are given only for firm matches. The listing skips clone size in some rows; elsewhere it reads once, few, many or a size class.

CDR3 protein: CASRRDSTDTQYF
CDR3 DNA: TGTGCCAGCAGGCGGGACAGCACAGATACGCAGTATTTT
D gene: NA
clone size: few
J gene: TRBJ2-3
V gene: TRBV6-1

CDR3 protein: CSAPPDGTANEKLFF
CDR3 DNA: TGCAGTGCCCCTCCTGACGGGACGGCTAATGAAAAACTGTTTTTT
D gene: NA
clone size: NA
J gene: TRBJ1-4
V gene: TRBV20-1

CDR3 protein: CASSSHRGQPQHF
CDR3 DNA: TGTGCCAGCAGCTCCCACAGGGGCCAGCCCCAGCATTTT
D gene: TRBD1
clone size: NA
J gene: TRBJ1-5
V gene: TRBV7-8

CDR3 protein: CASSTGLADEQFF
CDR3 DNA: TGTGCCAGCAGCACCGGACTAGCGGATGAGCAGTTCTTC
D gene: TRBD2
clone size: NA
J gene: TRBJ2-1
V gene: TRBV7-8

CDR3 protein: CASSTRGLGGYDYGYTF
CDR3 DNA: TGTGCCAGCAGCACCAGGGGGCTGGGGGGATATGACTATGGCTACACCTTC
D gene: TRBD1
clone size: NA
J gene: TRBJ1-2
V gene: TRBV7-2

CDR3 protein: CASSDHTDTQYF
CDR3 DNA: TGTGCCAGCAGTGACCACACAGATACGCAGTATTTT
D gene: NA
clone size: NA
J gene: TRBJ2-3
V gene: TRBV6-1

CDR3 protein: CASSKLAGSAPHYNEQFF
CDR3 DNA: TGTGCCAGCAGCAAACTAGCGGGCTCCGCCCCCCATTACAATGAGCAGTTCTTC
D gene: NA
clone size: NA
J gene: TRBJ2-1
V gene: TRBV21-1

CDR3 protein: CASSWGQGAGQPQHF
CDR3 DNA: TGTGCCAGCAGCTGGGGACAGGGGGCGGGTCAGCCCCAGCATTTT
D gene: TRBD1
clone size: few
J gene: TRBJ1-5
V gene: TRBV5-5

CDR3 protein: CAWSAGIAGEKLFF
CDR3 DNA: TGTGCCTGGAGTGCCGGTATAGCGGGTGAAAAACTGTTTTTT
D gene: NA
clone size: NA
J gene: TRBJ1-4
V gene: TRBV30

CDR3 protein: CASKVGRQNIQYF
CDR3 DNA: TGTGCCAGTAAAGTGGGCAGGCAAAACATTCAGTACTTC
D gene: NA
clone size: NA
J gene: TRBJ2-4
V gene: TRBV19

CDR3 protein: CSVDRDEYYNEQFF
CDR3 DNA: TGCAGCGTGGACCGGGACGAGTACTACAATGAGCAGTTCTTC
D gene: NA
clone size: NA
J gene: TRBJ2-1
V gene: TRBV29-1

CDR3 protein: CASSPPGTGYNEQFF
CDR3 DNA: TGTGCCAGCAGCCCACCCGGGACAGGGTACAATGAGCAGTTCTTC
D gene: TRBD1
clone size: few
J gene: TRBJ2-1
V gene: TRBV7-8

CDR3 protein: CATSQQGRTDTQYF
CDR3 DNA: TGCGCCACCAGCCAACAGGGACGAACAGATACGCAGTATTTT
D gene: NA
clone size: NA
J gene: TRBJ2-3
V gene: TRBV10-1

CDR3 protein: CASSLPPGVGYTF
CDR3 DNA: TGTGCCAGCAGCTTACCCCCAGGGGTCGGCTACACCTTC
D gene: NA
clone size: NA
J gene: TRBJ1-2
V gene: TRBV7-9